A selection of T cell receptor beta chains follows, all from one sample in a study of control samples from healthy donors and cancer patients. Using immunoSEQ multiplex PCR, the repertoire was profiled, and TCRdb retains in-frame clones only, with some absent. The sample comprises 40,000 to 60,000 clones, around nine tenths of which are singletons, and 35% to 50% rests with the top ten. The specimen was PBMCs. These receptor sequences come from a man aged 50-59 years with head and neck cancer. Both conserved end residues are trimmed from each CDR3.

v_gene: TRBV6-5; j_gene: TRBJ2-7; CDR3aa: ASSLWQGSYEQY
v_gene: TRBV27; j_gene: TRBJ2-7; CDR3aa: ASSSLAVGVDEQY
v_gene: TRBV7-2; j_gene: TRBJ2-7; CDR3aa: ASSFVGFSAYEQY
v_gene: TRBV27; j_gene: TRBJ1-1; CDR3aa: ASSILGTNTEAF
v_gene: TRBV9; j_gene: TRBJ2-6; CDR3aa: ASSVALLAGANVLT
v_gene: TRBV7-9; j_gene: TRBJ2-5; CDR3aa: ASSSPDGQETQY
v_gene: TRBV15; j_gene: TRBJ2-3; CDR3aa: ATRQRTTDTQY
v_gene: TRBV19; j_gene: TRBJ2-3; CDR3aa: ASAERSTDTQY
v_gene: TRBV2; j_gene: TRBJ1-4; CDR3aa: ASSQDRANEKLF
v_gene: TRBV11-2; j_gene: TRBJ2-7; CDR3aa: ASSPVASSYEQY
v_gene: TRBV9; j_gene: TRBJ1-6; CDR3aa: ASSVGTEGYSPLH
v_gene: TRBV6-7; j_gene: TRBJ2-2; CDR3aa: AKAGKDRGPDTGELF
v_gene: TRBV9; j_gene: TRBJ2-7; CDR3aa: ASSAGLSYEQY
v_gene: TRBV7-3; j_gene: TRBJ2-7; CDR3aa: ASSLEVGPYEQY
v_gene: TRBV27; j_gene: TRBJ2-6; CDR3aa: ASSPLSPNVLT
v_gene: TRBV4-3; j_gene: TRBJ1-6; CDR3aa: ASSQDQVKDSPLH
v_gene: TRBV5-1; j_gene: TRBJ2-6; CDR3aa: ASMAGTSGANVLT
v_gene: TRBV10-1; j_gene: TRBJ2-1; CDR3aa: ASSPSGTSRYNEQF
v_gene: TRBV7-2; j_gene: TRBJ1-2; CDR3aa: ASSLNRDNYGYT
v_gene: TRBV12-3/TRBV12-4; j_gene: TRBJ1-1; CDR3aa: ASRLWLTEAF
v_gene: TRBV5-6; j_gene: TRBJ2-7; CDR3aa: ASSLGTGGYEQY
v_gene: TRBV3-1/TRBV3-2; j_gene: TRBJ1-6; CDR3aa: ASSQDSGGAISNSPLH
v_gene: TRBV3-1/TRBV3-2; j_gene: TRBJ1-4; CDR3aa: ASSQDVRQRGINEKLF
v_gene: TRBV7-2; j_gene: TRBJ1-2; CDR3aa: ASSLGSWNYGYT
v_gene: TRBV7-3; j_gene: TRBJ2-3; CDR3aa: ASADPITDTQY
v_gene: TRBV19; j_gene: TRBJ1-5; CDR3aa: ASSIAQGLSNQPQH
v_gene: TRBV2; j_gene: TRBJ1-5; CDR3aa: ASTGTNQPQH
v_gene: TRBV19; j_gene: TRBJ2-3; CDR3aa: ASSIQGGLLATQY
v_gene: TRBV19; j_gene: TRBJ2-7; CDR3aa: ASSIGGGGPYEQY
v_gene: TRBV15; j_gene: TRBJ1-1; CDR3aa: ATSSEWTGVNTEAF
v_gene: TRBV18; j_gene: TRBJ1-1; CDR3aa: ASSPLQGRNTEAF
v_gene: TRBV6-2/TRBV6-3; j_gene: TRBJ1-6; CDR3aa: ASSYGGSYNSPLH
v_gene: TRBV28; j_gene: TRBJ1-5; CDR3aa: ASSPYSDQPQH
v_gene: TRBV4-1; j_gene: TRBJ2-5; CDR3aa: ASSQGRSETQY
v_gene: TRBV19; j_gene: TRBJ1-1; CDR3aa: ASSTGQEVEAF
v_gene: TRBV10-2; j_gene: TRBJ1-2; CDR3aa: ASSDNGWGSNYGYT
v_gene: TRBV7-8; j_gene: TRBJ2-5; CDR3aa: ASSLVLTARETQY
v_gene: TRBV5-1; j_gene: TRBJ2-7; CDR3aa: ASSSRTRTNDEQY
v_gene: TRBV2; j_gene: TRBJ2-7; CDR3aa: ASRVGDRGEQY
v_gene: TRBV13; j_gene: TRBJ2-3; CDR3aa: ASSWGLAGRTDTQY
v_gene: TRBV7-3; j_gene: TRBJ1-6; CDR3aa: ASSFSYGSPLH
v_gene: TRBV29-1; j_gene: TRBJ2-5; CDR3aa: SGSGTGGGGVTQY
v_gene: TRBV28; j_gene: TRBJ2-1; CDR3aa: ASSLKGWVLAGVNEQF
v_gene: TRBV30; j_gene: TRBJ2-3; CDR3aa: AWSVLQGARDTQY
v_gene: TRBV19; j_gene: TRBJ2-1; CDR3aa: ASSTGPLEQF
v_gene: TRBV4-1; j_gene: TRBJ1-1; CDR3aa: ASSQDLRGQGGSTEAF